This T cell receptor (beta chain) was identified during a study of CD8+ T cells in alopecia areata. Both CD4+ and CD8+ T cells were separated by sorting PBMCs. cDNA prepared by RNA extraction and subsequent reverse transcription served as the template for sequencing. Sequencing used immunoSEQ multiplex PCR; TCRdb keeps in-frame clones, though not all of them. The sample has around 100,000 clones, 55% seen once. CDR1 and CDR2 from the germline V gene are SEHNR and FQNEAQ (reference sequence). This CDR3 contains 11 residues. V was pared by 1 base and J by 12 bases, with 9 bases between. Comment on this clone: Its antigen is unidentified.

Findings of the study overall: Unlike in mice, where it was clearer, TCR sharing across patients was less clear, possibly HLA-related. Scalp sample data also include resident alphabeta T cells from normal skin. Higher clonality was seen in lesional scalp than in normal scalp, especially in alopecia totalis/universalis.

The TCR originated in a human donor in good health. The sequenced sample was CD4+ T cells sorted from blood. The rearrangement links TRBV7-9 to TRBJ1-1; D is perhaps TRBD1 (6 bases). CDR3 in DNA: TGTGCCAGCAGCTTAGGGGGGCATACTTTCTTT. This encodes CASSLGGHTFF.